This TCR delta chain was identified during a study of gammadelta T cells in human blood. Whole-study findings and limits: Microbial exposure appeared to drive polyclonal γδ T cell expansion after birth.

In its sample, this clone is large. The antigen is unknown. Other DNA sequences in the same sample also yield this CDR3. TCRdb redid clone calling on the RT-PCR reads using CATT. The sample contains 1,300 to 1,500 delta-chain clones, about 18% of which appear only once. The CDR3 sequence is 15 residues long. Trimming at V came to 4 bases and at J to 3 bases, leaving 12 bases not matched to a gene. Looked up from germline, CDR1 is TVYSNPD and CDR2 is GDNSRS (reference sequence). This TCR derives from a human donor. The sequenced sample was non-Vgamma9Vdelta2 gamma-delta T cells from infant blood. The rearrangement links TRDV3 to TRDJ1, with 9 bases lining up with TRDD3. CDR3 coding DNA: TGTGCCTGCCTCCCGGGGGATACCGCGGCCGATAAACTCATCTTT. Translating it yields CACLPGDTAADKLIF. The whole variable domain, remainder taken from reference TRDV3 and TRDJ1, is CDKVTQSSPDQTVASGSEVVLLCTYDTVYSNPDLFWYRIRPDYSFQFVFYGDNSRSEGADFTQGRFSVKHILTQKAFHLVISPVRTEDSATYYCACLPGDTAADKLIFGKGTRVTVEP.